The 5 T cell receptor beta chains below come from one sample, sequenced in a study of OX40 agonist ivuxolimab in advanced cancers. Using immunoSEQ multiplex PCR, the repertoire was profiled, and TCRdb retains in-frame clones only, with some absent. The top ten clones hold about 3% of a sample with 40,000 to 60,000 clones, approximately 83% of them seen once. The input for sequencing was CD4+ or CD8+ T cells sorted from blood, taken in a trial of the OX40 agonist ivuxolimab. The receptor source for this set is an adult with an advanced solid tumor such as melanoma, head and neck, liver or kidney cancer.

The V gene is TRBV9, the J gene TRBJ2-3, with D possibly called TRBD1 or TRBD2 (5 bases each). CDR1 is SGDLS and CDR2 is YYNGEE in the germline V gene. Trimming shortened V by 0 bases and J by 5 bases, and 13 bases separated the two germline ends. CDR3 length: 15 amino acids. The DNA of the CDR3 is TGTGCCAGCAGCGTAGTGGGCTTTGGGGGAGATACGCAGTATTTT. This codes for CASSVVGFGGDTQYF.

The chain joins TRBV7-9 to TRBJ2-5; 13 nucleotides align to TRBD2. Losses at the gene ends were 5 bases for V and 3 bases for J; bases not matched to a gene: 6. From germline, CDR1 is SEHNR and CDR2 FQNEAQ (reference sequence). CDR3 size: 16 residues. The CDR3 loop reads CASSNLGTSGEETQYF. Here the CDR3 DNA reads TGTGCCAGCAGCAACCTCGGGACTAGCGGGGAAGAGACCCAGTACTTC.

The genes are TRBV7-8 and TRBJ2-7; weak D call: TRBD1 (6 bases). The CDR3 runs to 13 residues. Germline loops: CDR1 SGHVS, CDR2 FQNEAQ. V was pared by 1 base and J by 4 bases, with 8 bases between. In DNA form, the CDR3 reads TGTGCCAGCAGCTTAGGGACAGAGTACGAGCAGTACTTC. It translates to CASSLGTEYEQYF.

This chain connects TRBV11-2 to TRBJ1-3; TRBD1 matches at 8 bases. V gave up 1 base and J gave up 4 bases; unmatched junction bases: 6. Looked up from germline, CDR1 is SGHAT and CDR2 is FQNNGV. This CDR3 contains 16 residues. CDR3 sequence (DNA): TGTGCCAGCAGCTTAGGGGGACAGGTTGCGGGAAACACCATATATTTT. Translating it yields CASSLGGQVAGNTIYF.

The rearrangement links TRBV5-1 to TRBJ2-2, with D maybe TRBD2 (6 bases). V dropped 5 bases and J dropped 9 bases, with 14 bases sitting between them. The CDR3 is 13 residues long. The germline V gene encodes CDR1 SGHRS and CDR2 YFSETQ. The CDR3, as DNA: TGCGCCAGCAGAGGCCTGAGCGGGTGGGAGCTGTTTTTT. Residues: CASRGLSGWELFF.